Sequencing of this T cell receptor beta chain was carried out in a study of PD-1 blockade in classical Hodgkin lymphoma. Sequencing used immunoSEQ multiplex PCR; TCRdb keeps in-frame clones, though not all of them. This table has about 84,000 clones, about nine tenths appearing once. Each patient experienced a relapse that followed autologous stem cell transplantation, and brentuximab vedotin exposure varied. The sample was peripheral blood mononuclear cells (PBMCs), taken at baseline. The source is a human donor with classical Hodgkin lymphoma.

For the CDR3, the DNA is TGTGCCAGCAGCCCGACAGACCAAGAGACCCAGTACTTC. Translated: CASSPTDQETQYF. The chain recombines TRBV5-8 with TRBJ2-5; TRBD1 might be the D (5 bases). CDR1 SGHTS and CDR2 YDEGEE come from the germline V gene. Trimming shortened V by 4 bases and J by 0 bases, and 7 bases separated the two germline ends. The CDR3 loop spans 13 amino acids.